The 27 T cell receptor beta chains below were found in one sample sequenced in a study of blood T cell repertoires in COVID-19. The table came from immunoSEQ multiplex PCR; TCRdb's copy has only in-frame clones and leaves some out. The data contain 200,000 to 300,000 clones, 88% of them singletons. The sequencing input was PBMCs or T cells enriched from blood (not recorded which). The receptors come from a middle-aged woman with acute COVID-19.

This chain uses TRBV27 with TRBJ2-7; 7 bases match TRBD1. The J segment lost 4 bases and the V segment lost 5 bases, leaving 8 bases of the junction unmatched. Germline lookup yields CDR1 MNHEY and CDR2 SMNVEV (reference sequence). The CDR3 loop spans 14 amino acids. In DNA form, the CDR3 reads TGTGCCAGCAGTCCCCGGACAGGTTCTTACGAGCAGTACGTC. Encoded protein: CASSPRTGSYEQYV.

The rearrangement joins TRBV18 to TRBJ1-1, with D hard to call. In germline, CDR1 is KGHSH, CDR2 LQKENI. The V and J ends lost 1 base and 0 bases respectively, with 9 bases between them. The CDR3 contains 15 residues. CDR3 residues: CASSPRNSLNTEAFF. In DNA, the CDR3 is TGTGCCAGCTCACCACGGAACAGCCTGAACACTGAAGCTTTCTTT.

This rearrangement joins TRBV4-2 to TRBJ2-7; D uncertain. CDR1 and CDR2 from the germline V gene are LGHNA and YNFKEQ. V was pared by 1 base and J by 6 bases, with 13 bases between. The CDR3 consists of 14 residues. CDR3 loop: CASSQGSLPGEQYF. As DNA, the CDR3 is TGTGCCAGCAGCCAAGGATCCCTGCCGGGCGAGCAGTACTTC.

V usage is TRBV28 and J usage is TRBJ2-7; TRBD2 matches 8 bases. The CDR3 has 15 residues. Germline lookup yields CDR1 MDHEN and CDR2 SYDVKM. The V and J ends lost 2 bases and 3 bases, in that order; junction bases with no gene match: 6. The CDR3 coding sequence is TGTGCCAGCAGTTTAAAAGCGGGAGTCTTCTACGAGCAGTACTTC. Protein sequence: CASSLKAGVFYEQYF.

There are a few counts of this clone. The sample holds other DNA sequences that translate to the same CDR3. The rearrangement joins TRBV19 to TRBJ1-2, with a possible D match to TRBD1 (5 bases). Per the germline V gene, CDR1 is LNHDA and CDR2 is SQIVND (reference sequence). Trimming pared 3 bases from V and 4 bases from J, leaving 12 bases between. The CDR3 loop spans 14 amino acids. CDR3 sequence (DNA): TGTGCCAGTAGTATTGACAGCCGCCCCTATGGCTACACCTTC. Its protein is CASSIDSRPYGYTF.

This clone occurred once. The chain carries TRBV2 and TRBJ1-2; TRBD1 matches at 8 bases. The V and J ends lost 6 bases and 6 bases, in that order; junction bases with no gene match: 9. Germline V lookup: CDR1 SNHLY, CDR2 FYNNEI. The CDR3 sequence is 14 residues long. As DNA, the CDR3 is TGTGCCAGCAGCTTGACAGGGGTTCTGGATGGCTACACCTTC. It specifies CASSLTGVLDGYTF.

The chain employs TRBV10-1 and TRBJ2-1, with unresolved D. The germline V and J ends were trimmed by 0 bases and 9 bases, with 12 bases remaining between them. This CDR3 is built from 14 residues. CDR1 and CDR2 (germline): WNHNN, SYGVQD (reference sequence). The CDR3 sequence: CASSESTNPLEQFF. CDR3 coding DNA: TGCGCCAGCAGTGAGTCGACAAACCCCCTTGAGCAGTTCTTC.

V gene TRBV28 combines with J gene TRBJ1-5; no clear D gene. V lost 3 bases, J lost 2 bases, and 11 bases lay in between. The CDR3 consists of 15 residues. CDR1 is MDHEN and CDR2 is SYDVKM in the germline V gene. CDR3 DNA: TGTGCCAGCAGTTTTCGTTTCCTTGGCAATCAGCCCCAGCATTTT. Residues: CASSFRFLGNQPQHF.

The rearrangement links TRBV9 to TRBJ1-6; tentatively, D is TRBD1 (5 bases). Trimming removed 0 bases at V and 3 bases at J, with 10 bases between. Germline CDR1 and CDR2: SGDLS and YYNGEE. The CDR3 runs 16 residues. CDR3 sequence: CASSVGQLDYNSPLHF. The DNA for the CDR3 is TGTGCCAGCAGCGTAGGACAGCTAGACTATAATTCACCCCTCCACTTT.

The genes are TRBV24-1 and TRBJ1-5, with TRBD1 as a possible D gene (6 bases). V was shortened by 3 bases and J by 1 base, with 9 bases between the two germline ends. Germline V gene data show CDR1 as KGHDR and CDR2 as SFDVKD. The CDR3 totals 15 residues. The CDR3 loop reads CATSDTRGSNQPQHF. CDR3 DNA: TGTGCCACCAGTGATACTAGGGGGAGCAATCAGCCCCAGCATTTT.

The J gene is TRBJ2-2, the V gene TRBV13; 12 bases fit TRBD2. Losses at the gene ends were 4 bases for V and 9 bases for J; bases not matched to a gene: 12. The CDR3 length is 17 residues. Germline V CDR1 and CDR2: PRHDT, FYEKMQ (reference sequence). CDR3 in amino acids: CASSSTLAGGPRRELFF. For the CDR3, the DNA is TGTGCCAGCAGCTCTACCCTAGCGGGAGGGCCGCGAAGGGAGCTGTTTTTT. Based on the CDR3 plus reference TRBV13 and TRBJ2-2, the full variable domain is AAGVIQSPRHLIKEKRETATLKCYPIPRHDTVYWYQQGPGQDPQFLISFYEKMQSDKGSIPDRFSAQQFSDYHSELNMSSLELGDSALYFCASSSTLAGGPRRELFFGEGSRLTVL.

This clone was detected only once. This rearrangement joins TRBV27 to TRBJ2-5, with 8 bases aligning to TRBD2. With 6 bases clipped from V and 6 bases from J, the junction kept 12 bases outside the gene matches. The CDR3 is made up of 15 amino acids. Germline V lookup: CDR1 MNHEY, CDR2 SMNVEV (reference sequence). CDR3 sequence: CASRPSGGGRKTQYF. CDR3 nucleotide sequence: TGTGCCAGCAGACCCAGCGGGGGAGGGCGAAAGACCCAGTACTTC.

The chain has TRBV12-3 or TRBV12-4 and TRBJ1-1, with a weak D call TRBD1 (6 bases). V was shortened by 8 bases and J by 8 bases, with 15 bases between the two germline ends. CDR3 size: 12 residues. This CDR3 is CASRRRGREAFF. CDR3 nucleotide sequence: TGTGCCAGCCGTCGCAGGGGCAGGGAAGCTTTCTTT.

The chain recombines TRBV7-6 with TRBJ1-1; 7 positions agree with TRBD1. The V gene end was trimmed by 1 base and the J gene end by 4 bases; junction bases not matched to a gene: 3. The length of the CDR3 is 14 residues. Germline lookup yields CDR1 SGHVS and CDR2 FNYEAQ. Written as DNA, the CDR3 is TGTGCCAGCAGCTTAGAGGGGGCGAGCACTGAAGCTTTCTTT. It is translated as CASSLEGASTEAFF.

This sequence joins TRBV7-2 and TRBJ2-1, with TRBD2 matching 7 bases. Per germline, CDR1 SGHTA and CDR2 FQGNSA. The CDR3 length is 14 residues. Trimming took 2 bases from V and 9 from J; bases not matched to a gene: 7. The DNA of the CDR3 is TGTGCCAGCAGCTTATTGCGGGAGAGTGGTGAGCAGTTCTTC. Translating it yields CASSLLRESGEQFF.

V is TRBV19 and J is TRBJ2-5, with D hard to call. From germline, CDR1 is LNHDA and CDR2 SQIVND (reference sequence). V lost 4 bases to trimming and J lost 4 bases, with 4 bases between them. The CDR3 loop spans 11 amino acids. CDR3 coding DNA: TGTGCCAGTAGTACCGGAGAGACCCAGTACTTC. Its protein is CASSTGETQYF.

The chain joins TRBV7-2 to TRBJ2-3; D possibly corresponds to TRBD1 (6 bases). CDR3 length equals 15 residues. Germline CDR1 and CDR2: SGHTA and FQGNSA. Trimming pared 5 bases from V and 0 bases from J, leaving 12 bases between. The CDR3 DNA follows: TGTGCCAGCAGCCACAGGGTCCCCAGCACAGATACGCAGTATTTT. Amino acid sequence: CASSHRVPSTDTQYF.

V and J are TRBV9 and TRBJ2-7, with a weak D call TRBD1 (5 bases). Germline CDR1 and CDR2: SGDLS and YYNGEE. The CDR3 length is 14 residues. Between the trimmed V and J ends, which lost 4 bases and 0 bases, there was a span of 11 bases. CDR3 DNA: TGTGCCAGCAGCCCCACAGGAGACTCCTACGAGCAGTACGTC. It specifies CASSPTGDSYEQYV.

This rearrangement joins TRBV27 to TRBJ2-7; no firm D call. Trimming stripped 6 bases from V and 6 bases from J, with 15 bases between. This CDR3 is built from 13 residues. The germline V gene has CDR1 MNHEY and CDR2 SMNVEV (reference sequence). CDR3 sequence: CASSPNPILEQYF. CDR3 sequence (DNA): TGTGCCAGCAGCCCTAACCCCATCCTCGAGCAGTACTTC.

The J gene is TRBJ2-1, the V gene TRBV7-9, with a possible D match to TRBD2 (5 bases). Trimming removed 2 bases from V and 6 bases from J, with 14 bases in between. CDR1 is SEHNR, CDR2 FQNEAQ, per germline (reference sequence). The CDR3 contains 15 residues. CDR3 sequence (DNA): TGTGCCAGCAGCTTACTGAGCGGAGTTCCCAATGAGCAGTTCTTC. The encoded protein is CASSLLSGVPNEQFF. Complete variable domain (other parts from reference TRBV7-9 and TRBJ2-1): DTGVSQNPRHKITKRGQNVTFRCDPISEHNRLYWYRQTLGQGPEFLTYFQNEAQLEKSRLLSDRFSAERPKGSFSTLEIQRTEQGDSAMYLCASSLLSGVPNEQFFGPGTRLTVL.

In the case of this clone: Other DNA sequences in the sample encode the same CDR3. This chain connects TRBV6-5 to TRBJ1-2, with D maybe TRBD1 (5 bases). The CDR3 contains 13 residues. Trimming pared 2 bases from V and 2 bases from J, leaving 6 bases between. Looked up from germline, CDR1 is MNHEY and CDR2 is SVGAGI. The CDR3 coding sequence is TGTGCCAGCAGTTACGGGGGGAACTATGGCTACACCTTC. Translating it yields CASSYGGNYGYTF.

V and J are TRBV6-6 and TRBJ2-7, with a weak D call TRBD2 (5 bases). The CDR3 totals 13 residues. The V gene's germline CDR1 is MNHNY and CDR2 SVGAGI (reference sequence). Deletions cut 2 bases from V and 3 bases from J, with 8 bases between. CDR3 amino acids: CASSYQRSYEQYF. The CDR3 DNA reads as TGTGCCAGCAGTTACCAGCGGAGCTACGAGCAGTACTTC.

The V call is TRBV9, the J call TRBJ1-1; D not certain. V lost 0 bases and J 5 bases, leaving 11 bases between the germline ends. Germline CDR1 is SGDLS and CDR2 is YYNGEE. The CDR3 consists of 14 residues. The CDR3: CASSVEQIGTEAFF. CDR3 in DNA: TGTGCCAGCAGCGTAGAACAGATTGGAACTGAAGCTTTCTTT.

V and J are TRBV9 and TRBJ1-2; 8 positions match TRBD1. The CDR3 has 16 residues. The trim removed 4 bases at V and 5 bases at J, leaving 13 bases unmatched. CDR1 is SGDLS, CDR2 YYNGEE, per germline. The CDR3 coding sequence is TGTGCCAGCAGCTCACCCTCCGGGACAGGAGAATATGGCTACACCTTC. This translates into CASSSPSGTGEYGYTF.

This clone was observed a few times. This chain links TRBV19 with TRBJ1-1; D unresolved. The CDR3 runs 13 residues. From germline, CDR1 is LNHDA and CDR2 SQIVND (reference sequence). V lost 7 bases and J lost 0, with 9 bases in between. The CDR3: CASKREMNTEAFF. The CDR3 DNA follows: TGTGCCAGTAAGAGGGAGATGAACACTGAAGCTTTCTTT.

J is TRBJ1-5 and V is TRBV6-4; weak D call: TRBD1 (5 bases). The CDR3 is made up of 13 amino acids. Germline assignment: CDR1 MRHNA and CDR2 SNTAGT. V dropped 3 bases and J dropped 4 bases, with 7 bases sitting between them. CDR3 nucleotides: TGTGCCAGCAGTGAACAGGCTAATCAGCCCCAGCATTTT. Residues: CASSEQANQPQHF.

This clone was counted once. The CDR3 reads CASLGGASSYNEQFF. The CDR3 nucleotides are TGTGCCTCCCTGGGGGGGGCCAGCTCCTACAATGAGCAGTTCTTC. The V call is TRBV7-2, the J call TRBJ2-1; tentatively, D is TRBD2 (7 bases). CDR1 SGHTA and CDR2 FQGNSA come from the germline V gene. Trimming removed 11 bases at V and 0 bases at J, with 17 bases between. This CDR3 is built from 15 residues. Looking up the rest from reference TRBV7-2 and TRBJ2-1 gives the full variable domain: GAGVSQSPSNKVTEKGKDVELRCDPISGHTALYWYRQSLGQGLEFLIYFQGNSAPDKSGLPSDRFSAERTGGSVSTLTIQRTQQEDSAVYLCASLGGASSYNEQFFGPGTRLTVL.